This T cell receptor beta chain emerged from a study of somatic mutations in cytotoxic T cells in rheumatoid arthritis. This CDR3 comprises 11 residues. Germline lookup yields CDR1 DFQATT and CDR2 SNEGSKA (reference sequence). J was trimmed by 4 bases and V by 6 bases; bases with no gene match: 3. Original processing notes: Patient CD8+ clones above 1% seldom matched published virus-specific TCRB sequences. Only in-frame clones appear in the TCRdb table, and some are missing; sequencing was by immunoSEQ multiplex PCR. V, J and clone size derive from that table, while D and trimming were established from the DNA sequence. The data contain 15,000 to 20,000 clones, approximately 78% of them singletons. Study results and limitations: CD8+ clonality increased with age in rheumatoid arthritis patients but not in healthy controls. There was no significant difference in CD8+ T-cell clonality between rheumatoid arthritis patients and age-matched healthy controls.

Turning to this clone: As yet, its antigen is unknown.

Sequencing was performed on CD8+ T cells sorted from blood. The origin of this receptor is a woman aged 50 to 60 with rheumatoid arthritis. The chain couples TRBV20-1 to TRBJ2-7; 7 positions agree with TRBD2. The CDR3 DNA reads TGCAGTGCGGACGGGGGGTACGAGCAGTACTTC. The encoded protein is CSADGGYEQYF.